The 27 T cell receptor beta chains in this list originate from one sample, sequenced in a study of shared clonotypes between healthy human individuals. TCRdb's copy holds only in-frame clones and misses some; the assay was immunoSEQ multiplex PCR. The table lists 980,000 or so clones, 76% of them singletons. The sample comprised memory CD4+ T cells sorted from blood. Subset in this sample: CD45RA-negative fraction. The receptors were sampled from a man between 18 and 29 years old in good health.

The chain has TRBV5-1 and TRBJ2-5; D possibly uses TRBD1 or TRBD2 (5 bases each). This CDR3 spans 15 amino acids. V dropped 5 bases and J dropped 4 bases, with 18 bases sitting between them. The V gene's germline CDR1 is SGHRS and CDR2 YFSETQ. This CDR3 reads CASSSLGVGTETQYF. CDR3 sequence (DNA): TGCGCCAGCAGTTCTCTGGGGGTCGGGACAGAGACCCAGTACTTC.

The V and J genes are TRBV7-3 and TRBJ1-1; unclear D gene. CDR3 size: 13 residues. The V end lost 5 bases, the J end lost 1 base, and 8 bases lay between the germline ends. The germline V gene encodes CDR1 SGHTA and CDR2 FQGTGA. The CDR3 bases are TGTGCCAGCAGCCGCAACGGGAACACTGAAGCTTTCTTT. Amino acid sequence: CASSRNGNTEAFF.

The J gene is TRBJ2-7, the V gene TRBV5-4; D ambiguous. Trimming took 4 bases from V and 2 from J, leaving 4 bases between them. This CDR3 has 11 amino acids. Germline V gene lookup returns CDR1 SGHNT and CDR2 YYREEE (reference sequence). The CDR3 DNA is TGTGCCAGCAGCACCGCCTACGAGCAGTACTTC. Its translation: CASSTAYEQYF.

V usage is TRBV6-1 and J usage is TRBJ2-7, with TRBD1 as a possible D gene (6 bases). V gave up 3 bases and J gave up 3 bases, with 12 bases separating them. From germline, CDR1 is MNHNS and CDR2 SASEGT. CDR3 length: 14 amino acids. The CDR3 region is CASSDVGAGYEQYF. The CDR3 region has the DNA TGTGCCAGCAGTGATGTGGGGGCAGGCTACGAGCAGTACTTC.

CDR3 bases: TGTGCCATCAGTGGGCTGTTGGTTAAGACTAGCGGGAAATCCTCCTACAATGAGCAGTTCTTC. This codes for CAISGLLVKTSGKSSYNEQFF. The chain carries TRBV10-3 and TRBJ2-1; 11 bases line up with TRBD2. This CDR3 region has 21 residues. Losses at the gene ends were 4 bases for V and 0 bases for J; bases not matched to a gene: 17. The germline gives CDR1 ENHRY, CDR2 SYGVKD.

The genes are TRBV30 and TRBJ1-1, with a tentative D call TRBD1 (6 bases). V was trimmed by 0 bases and J by 4 bases, leaving 9 bases between them. The CDR3 totals 13 residues. The germline V gene encodes CDR1 GTSNPN and CDR2 SVGIG (reference sequence). DNA for the CDR3: TGTGCCTGGAGTGTAGGGGGGTTCACTGAAGCTTTCTTT. It translates to CAWSVGGFTEAFF.

The J gene is TRBJ2-1, the V gene TRBV2; perhaps TRBD1 as D (7 bases). Trimming stripped 6 bases from V and 8 bases from J, with 20 bases between. Germline lookup yields CDR1 SNHLY and CDR2 FYNNEI. The CDR3 sequence is 15 residues long. As DNA, the CDR3 is TGTGCCAGCAGATCTTCGAGGCAGGGGGGCGATGAGCAGTTCTTC. Protein sequence: CASRSSRQGGDEQFF.

V gene TRBV5-1 combines with J gene TRBJ2-6; TRBD2 aligns across 7 bases. The germline V gene encodes CDR1 SGHRS and CDR2 YFSETQ. The V gene end was trimmed by 5 bases and the J gene end by 0 bases; junction bases not matched to a gene: 11. The CDR3 is made up of 18 amino acids. The CDR3 DNA reads as TGCGCCAGCAGAGCCTTAGCGGGTTCGTTCTCTGGGGCCAACGTCCTGACTTTC. This gives the protein CASRALAGSFSGANVLTF.

The chain links TRBV2 to TRBJ1-2; D is perhaps TRBD1 (6 bases). The CDR3 runs to 13 residues. Germline V gives CDR1 SNHLY, CDR2 FYNNEI. Trimming left V 6 bases short and J 4 bases short, with 12 bases between. The CDR3 DNA sequence: TGTGCCAGCAGCCCAGGGGTAGGCTATGGCTACACCTTC. Its protein is CASSPGVGYGYTF. Full variable domain (rest looked up from reference TRBV2 and TRBJ1-2): EPEVTQTPSHQVTQMGQEVILRCVPISNHLYFYWYRQILGQKVEFLVSFYNNEISEKSEIFDDQFSVERPDGSNFTLKIRSTKLEDSAMYFCASSPGVGYGYTFGSGTRLTVV.

A remark on this clone: The same CDR3 arises from other DNA sequences in this sample as well. This chain uses TRBV28 with TRBJ1-2; D remains unclear. Trimming removed 6 bases from V and 1 base from J, with 3 bases in between. This CDR3 is 11 amino acids long. Germline CDR1 MDHEN, CDR2 SYDVKM. In DNA form, the CDR3 reads TGTGCCAGCAGCGGTAACTATGGCTACACCTTC. It specifies CASSGNYGYTF.

The chain joins TRBV6-6 to TRBJ2-6; the D is unclear. V lost 1 base and J 5 bases, leaving 9 bases between the germline ends. Germline CDR1 is MNHNY and CDR2 is SVGAGI (reference sequence). The CDR3 sequence is 15 residues long. Here the CDR3 reads CASSYLGGRANVLTF. The CDR3, as DNA: TGTGCCAGCAGTTACTTGGGTGGCAGGGCCAACGTCCTGACTTTC.

There are a few counts of this clone. The chain couples TRBV5-1 to TRBJ1-4; a weak D match, TRBD1 (6 bases). The CDR3 has 16 amino acids. Germline loops: CDR1 SGHRS, CDR2 YFSETQ. Trimming cost V 0 bases and J 4 bases, with 13 bases left between them. CDR3 region: CASSLGAGGRNEKLFF. The CDR3 region has the DNA TGCGCCAGCAGCTTGGGTGCGGGGGGGCGTAATGAAAAACTGTTTTTT.

The chain is built from TRBV28 and TRBJ1-4; 7 bases line up with TRBD1. The CDR3 extends over 16 amino acids. Germline CDR1 MDHEN, CDR2 SYDVKM. V shed 5 bases, J shed 5 bases, and the junction held 11 bases outside the gene matches. In DNA, the CDR3 is TGTGCCAGCAGTACACGCCCCGGACAGGTGAATGAAAAACTGTTTTTT. Translated: CASSTRPGQVNEKLFF.

A few counts support this clone. A single base separates this from a much larger clone, so it may be a read error. The chain links TRBV2 to TRBJ1-1; no reliable D call. CDR3 length: 13 amino acids. Germline V lookup: CDR1 SNHLY, CDR2 FYNNEI. V lost 5 bases, J lost 1 base, and 8 bases lay in between. The CDR3 reads CASSYLENTEAFF. The CDR3 DNA is TGTGCCAGCAGTTACTTAGAGAACACTGAAGCTTTCTTT.

V usage is TRBV10-1 and J usage is TRBJ2-3; D is unclear. Per the germline V gene, CDR1 is WNHNN and CDR2 is SYGVQD (reference sequence). The CDR3 is made up of 14 amino acids. Trimming pared 0 bases from V and 3 bases from J, leaving 7 bases between. The CDR3 region has the DNA TGCGCCAGCAGTGAGTCGGAAGTTACAGATACGCAGTATTTT. This codes for CASSESEVTDTQYF.

The chain combines TRBV7-9 with TRBJ2-1; the D is unclear. V gave up 3 bases and J gave up 0 bases, with 6 bases separating them. The germline V gene encodes CDR1 SEHNR and CDR2 FQNEAQ (reference sequence). This CDR3 has 14 residues. The CDR3 DNA is TGTGCCAGCAGCTTTGGAAGCTCCTACAATGAGCAGTTCTTC. It is translated as CASSFGSSYNEQFF.

V is TRBV27 and J is TRBJ2-2; TRBD2 might be the D (6 bases). V lost 6 bases and J lost 9, with 17 bases in between. The CDR3 has 14 residues. Looked up from germline, CDR1 is MNHEY and CDR2 is SMNVEV (reference sequence). Here the CDR3 DNA reads TGTGCCAGCAGACCCGCTCTTGCGGGGCGGGAGCTGTTTTTT. This gives the protein CASRPALAGRELFF.

This clone has more than one count but fewer than ten. The V call is TRBV6-1, the J call TRBJ1-6; 7 nucleotides line up with TRBD1. CDR3 length: 16 amino acids. CDR1 MNHNS and CDR2 SASEGT come from the germline V gene. Unmatched junction bases numbered 17, after V lost 4 bases and J lost 14 bases. The CDR3 bases are TGTGCCAGCAGTGCGCCCGACAGGGCCACTAGGGAAGCCCTCCACTTT. Amino acid sequence: CASSAPDRATREALHF.

This CDR3 reads CASSLRGRNTEAFF. CDR3 nucleotides: TGTGCCAGCAGTCTCAGGGGGCGGAACACTGAAGCTTTCTTT. This chain connects TRBV2 to TRBJ1-1; 8 bases fit TRBD1. The V and J ends lost 5 bases and 1 base, in that order; junction bases with no gene match: 3. The CDR3 spans 14 residues. Germline lookup yields CDR1 SNHLY and CDR2 FYNNEI.

This clone was observed many times. CDR3 in DNA: TGTGCCAGCAGCTCCCCGGGGAGGACTGAAGCTTTCTTT. This translates into CASSSPGRTEAFF. The V gene is TRBV5-4, the J gene TRBJ1-1; D gene uncertain. Trimming shortened V by 3 bases and J by 5 bases, and 11 bases separated the two germline ends. There are 13 residues in the CDR3. Per germline, CDR1 SGHNT and CDR2 YYREEE (reference sequence). Combining the CDR3 with reference TRBV5-4 and TRBJ1-1 gives the whole variable domain ETGVTQSPTHLIKTRGQQVTLRCSSQSGHNTVSWYQQALGQGPQFIFQYYREEENGRGNFPPRFSGLQFPNYSSELNVNALELDDSALYLCASSSPGRTEAFFGQGTRLTVV.

This chain links TRBV5-6 with TRBJ2-3; 12 nucleotides agree with TRBD2. Germline CDR1 is SGHDT and CDR2 is YYEEEE. The CDR3 has 18 amino acids. Germline trimming cut 2 bases from V and 4 bases from J; bases unmatched to any gene: 11. The CDR3 is CASSLGASGGARPDTQYF. CDR3 DNA: TGTGCCAGCAGCTTAGGGGCTAGCGGGGGGGCCAGGCCAGATACGCAGTATTTT.

The chain recombines TRBV28 with TRBJ2-5; D is possibly TRBD1 or TRBD2 (6 bases each). Per the germline V gene, CDR1 is MDHEN and CDR2 is SYDVKM. V gave up 8 bases and J gave up 2 bases, with 15 bases separating them. This CDR3 has 14 amino acids. The CDR3 nucleotides are TGTGCCAGCGCAGGGGCTGCGGGGCAAGAGACCCAGTACTTC. It codes for CASAGAAGQETQYF. Full variable domain (rest looked up from reference TRBV28 and TRBJ2-5): DVKVTQSSRYLVKRTGEKVFLECVQDMDHENMFWYRQDPGLGLRLIYFSYDVKMKEKGDIPEGYSVSREKKERFSLILESASTNQTSMYLCASAGAAGQETQYFGPGTRLLVL.

V usage is TRBV4-2 and J usage is TRBJ2-7; TRBD2 might be the D (6 bases). This CDR3 is 15 amino acids long. Germline V gives CDR1 LGHNA, CDR2 YNFKEQ. The germline V and J ends were trimmed by 1 base and 2 bases, with 12 bases remaining between them. DNA for the CDR3: TGTGCCAGCAGCCAAGTCGGCGGGACCGCCTACGAGCAGTACTTC. This encodes CASSQVGGTAYEQYF.

This chain uses TRBV5-1 with TRBJ2-2; D remains ambiguous. The V end was cut by 5 bases, the J end by 5 bases, with 7 bases between. The CDR3 is 12 residues long. Germline-derived CDR1 and CDR2 are SGHRS and YFSETQ. The CDR3 sequence: CASRRGTGELFF. The CDR3 DNA sequence: TGCGCCAGCAGGCGAGGTACCGGGGAGCTGTTTTTT.

The V and J genes are TRBV19 and TRBJ2-1, with TRBD2 matching over 9 bases. Germline V gene lookup returns CDR1 LNHDA and CDR2 SQIVND (reference sequence). Trimming took 6 bases from V and 3 from J; bases not matched to a gene: 6. The CDR3 totals 15 residues. The DNA of the CDR3 is TGTGCCAGTAGCCTAGGACTAGCGAGCTACAATGAGCAGTTCTTC. Translation gives CASSLGLASYNEQFF.

This clone has just one count. This chain uses TRBV11-2 with TRBJ2-4, with D perhaps matching TRBD1 (7 bases). Germline V gene lookup returns CDR1 SGHAT and CDR2 FQNNGV. The CDR3 totals 13 residues. V lost 3 bases, J lost 8 bases, and 11 bases lay in between. The CDR3 region is CASSLGRGDIQYF. Written as DNA, the CDR3 is TGTGCCAGCAGCTTGGGCAGGGGGGACATTCAGTACTTC.

This clone turned up a few times. The rearrangement uses TRBV4-3 and TRBJ2-3; D is possibly TRBD2 (7 bases). The CDR3 covers 16 residues. The V and J ends lost 0 bases and 6 bases respectively, with 16 bases between them. Per germline, CDR1 LGHNA and CDR2 YSLEER. The DNA for the CDR3 is TGCGCCAGCAGCCAAGATACGGGAGGTACAGGGGATACGCAGTATTTT. Translation gives CASSQDTGGTGDTQYF.